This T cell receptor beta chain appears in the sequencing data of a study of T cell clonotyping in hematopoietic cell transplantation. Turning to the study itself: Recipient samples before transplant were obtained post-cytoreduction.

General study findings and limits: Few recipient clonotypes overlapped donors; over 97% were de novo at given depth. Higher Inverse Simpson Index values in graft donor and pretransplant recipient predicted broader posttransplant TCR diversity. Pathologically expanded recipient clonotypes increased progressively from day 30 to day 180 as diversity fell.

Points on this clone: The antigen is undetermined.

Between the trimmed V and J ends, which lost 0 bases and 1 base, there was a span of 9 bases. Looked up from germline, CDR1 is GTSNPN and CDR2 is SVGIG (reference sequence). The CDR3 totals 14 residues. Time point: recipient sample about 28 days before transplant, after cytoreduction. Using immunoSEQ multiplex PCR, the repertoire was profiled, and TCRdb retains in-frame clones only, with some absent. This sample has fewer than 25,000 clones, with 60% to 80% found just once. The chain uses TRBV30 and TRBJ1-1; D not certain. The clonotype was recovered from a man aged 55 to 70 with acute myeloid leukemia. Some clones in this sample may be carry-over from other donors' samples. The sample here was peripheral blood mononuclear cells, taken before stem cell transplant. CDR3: CAWSVRSGNTEAFF. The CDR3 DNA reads TGTGCCTGGAGTGTAAGATCCGGGAACACTGAAGCTTTCTTT. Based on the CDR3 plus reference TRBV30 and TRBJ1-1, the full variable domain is SQTIHQWPATLVQPVGSPLSLECTVEGTSNPNLYWYRQAAGRGLQLLFYSVGIGQISSEVPQNLSASRPQDRQFILSSKKLLLSDSGFYLCAWSVRSGNTEAFFGQGTRLTVV.